One and the same sample provided the 10 T cell receptor beta chains below, sequenced in a study of technical replicates of blood from several donors. TCRdb's copy holds only in-frame clones and misses some; the assay was immunoSEQ multiplex PCR. The sample contains roughly 71,000 clones, just under 95% of which appear only once. The sample consisted of T cells isolated from PBMCs. These receptors all stem from a human donor in good health.

The CDR3 DNA sequence: TGTGCCAGCAGCTTAGTCACTAGCGGGAGCTCCTACGAGCAGTACTTC. It codes for CASSLVTSGSSYEQYF. The chain has TRBV11-3 and TRBJ2-7; 11 bases map to TRBD2. The ends lost 1 base at V and 0 bases at J; junction bases unmatched: 2. This CDR3 region has 16 residues. CDR1 SGHNT and CDR2 YENEEA come from the germline V gene.

The genes are TRBV29-1 and TRBJ2-1, with 12 bases aligning to TRBD2. CDR1 and CDR2 from the germline V gene are SQVTM and ANQGSEA. This CDR3 has 14 amino acids. The J segment lost 6 bases and the V segment lost 3 bases, leaving 3 bases of the junction unmatched. CDR3 DNA: TGCAGCGTTGAGACTAGCGGGAGCTTCAATGAGCAGTTCTTC. Translation gives CSVETSGSFNEQFF.

The rearrangement joins TRBV29-1 to TRBJ2-5; D uncertain. The CDR3 spans 13 residues. Germline CDR1 SQVTM, CDR2 ANQGSEA. With 2 bases removed from V and 0 bases from J, the gap between germline ends came to 7 bases. CDR3 amino acids: CSVERVNQETQYF. As DNA, the CDR3 is TGCAGCGTTGAACGGGTCAACCAAGAGACCCAGTACTTC.

The sample holds a few counts of this clone. The chain couples TRBV28 to TRBJ1-1; 7 bases map to TRBD1. The CDR3 consists of 14 residues. The J segment lost 7 bases and the V segment lost 2 bases, leaving 7 bases of the junction unmatched. Germline values: CDR1 MDHEN, CDR2 SYDVKM. The CDR3 here is CASSLDREANEAFF. In DNA, the CDR3 is TGTGCCAGCAGTTTAGACAGGGAGGCGAATGAAGCTTTCTTT.

Points on this clone: Relative to the germline gene, one junction end is altered; a read error may explain this. V is TRBV2 and J is TRBJ2-1; 10 nucleotides align to TRBD2. There are 15 residues in the CDR3. Per germline, CDR1 SNHLY and CDR2 FYNNEI. CDR3 coding DNA: TGTGCCAGCAGCGCCACTAGCGGGGCTTACAGTGAGCAGTTCTTC. Protein: CASSATSGAYSEQFF.

This clone was seen once. The chain uses TRBV7-8 and TRBJ2-2; TRBD1 might be the D (5 bases). Germline values: CDR1 SGHVS, CDR2 FQNEAQ. V gave up 5 bases and J gave up 5 bases, with 15 bases separating them. This CDR3 has 15 amino acids. Written as DNA, the CDR3 is TGTGCCAGCAGCCCGTCATTAGGGGAAACCGGGGAGCTGTTTTTT. Amino acid sequence: CASSPSLGETGELFF.

The chain uses TRBV10-1 and TRBJ1-4; D is ambiguous. The germline CDR1 and CDR2 sequences are WNHNN and SYGVQD (reference sequence). The ends were cut back, 4 bases at V and 3 bases at J, with 9 bases in the middle. The CDR3 totals 14 residues. This chain's CDR3 is CASSVGGPNEKLFF. The CDR3 DNA follows: TGCGCCAGCAGTGTTGGAGGGCCTAATGAAAAACTGTTTTTT.

The table lists this clone with a few counts. J is TRBJ1-2 and V is TRBV10-3, with 8 bases fitting TRBD1. The V gene end was trimmed by 1 base and the J gene end by 8 bases; junction bases not matched to a gene: 9. The CDR3 loop spans 15 amino acids. Germline CDR1 and CDR2: ENHRY and SYGVKD. The CDR3 here is CAISEYVTGDGGYTF. In DNA, the CDR3 is TGTGCCATCAGTGAGTACGTGACAGGGGACGGCGGCTACACCTTC.

V and J are TRBV7-3 and TRBJ2-5, with no clear D. This CDR3 comprises 13 residues. Trimming left V 2 bases short and J 1 base short, with 5 bases between. Germline V lookup: CDR1 SGHTA, CDR2 FQGTGA. The CDR3 spells CASSLYIQETQYF. As DNA, the CDR3 is TGTGCCAGCAGCTTATATATCCAAGAGACCCAGTACTTC. The variable domain in full, completed from reference TRBV7-3 and TRBJ2-5, reads GAGVSQTPSNKVTEKGKYVELRCDPISGHTALYWYRQSLGQGPEFLIYFQGTGAADDSGLPNDRFFAVRPEGSVSTLKIQRTERGDSAVYLCASSLYIQETQYFGPGTRLLVL.

The rearrangement uses TRBV7-6 and TRBJ1-4, with TRBD1 matching over 9 bases. CDR3 size: 15 residues. J gave up 4 bases and V 5 bases, and 5 bases lay outside the gene matches. Germline values: CDR1 SGHVS, CDR2 FNYEAQ. CDR3 sequence reads: CASSVTGGGNEKLFF. As DNA, the CDR3 is TGTGCCAGCAGCGTTACAGGGGGCGGTAATGAAAAACTGTTTTTT.